Given below is one TCR beta chain in context. The antigen remains unidentified. The sample is drawn from a study of cytomegalovirus exposure and HLA in healthy donors. The PCR employed 60 Vbeta primers together with 13 Jbeta primers. Sequencing used immunoSEQ multiplex PCR; TCRdb keeps in-frame clones, though not all of them. The sample has about 150,000 clones; 60% to 85% are singletons. The V gene end was trimmed by 7 bases and the J gene end by 9 bases; junction bases not matched to a gene: 11. This CDR3 is built from 14 residues. Germline CDR1 LNHDA, CDR2 SQIVND (reference sequence). General study points: A previous analysis found most TCR beta V segments productive roughly 87% or roughly 30% of the time. TCR beta V- and J-gene trimming was later associated with a missense DCLRE1C variant.

Material for sequencing was PBMCs. The V and J genes are TRBV19 and TRBJ1-4, with 7 positions matching TRBD1. This sequence originates from a man in his forties in good health and CMV-seropositive. The DNA of the CDR3 is TGTGCCAGTACCCTAACAGGGGCTGGGCAAAAACTGTTTTTT. Translated: CASTLTGAGQKLFF. Looking up the rest from reference TRBV19 and TRBJ1-4 gives the full variable domain: DGGITQSPKYLFRKEGQNVTLSCEQNLNHDAMYWYRQDPGQGLRLIYYSQIVNDFQKGDIAEGYSVSREKKESFPLTVTSAQKNPTAFYLCASTLTGAGQKLFFGSGTQLSVL.